This TCR beta chain was captured by sequencing in a study of blood T cell dynamics during melanoma immunotherapy. A fixed DNA input of 300 to 350 ng was used per bulk PBMC sample. The assay was immunoSEQ multiplex PCR, and TCRdb's table has in-frame clones only and misses some. The sample contains about 12,000 clones, around 87% of which appear only once. Regarding time point: week 3, after first cycle of checkpoint inhibitor. Patients with prior systemic cancer treatment, concomitant immunosuppressants, or other active malignancies were excluded. Comment on this clone: Its target is unknown.

Broader study findings: At W3, later disease-control patients showed bifurcated PBMC repertoire changes, unlike progressors.

The sequence came from a human donor with melanoma. The sample consisted of blood, taken from a patient treated with checkpoint blockade.

CDR3 nucleotides: TGTGCCAGCAGCCCCGGGACAGGGGGGCGGGAGCAGTACTTC. This codes for CASSPGTGGREQYF. The gene calls are TRBV5-6 and TRBJ2-7, with TRBD1 identical over 11 bases. CDR3 length equals 14 residues. Germline CDR1 reads SGHDT; CDR2 reads YYEEEE. The V segment lost 4 bases and the J segment 7 bases; nucleotides outside the gene matches: 7.